The text below deals with one T cell receptor beta chain. All donors were healthy Caucasians. This sample is drawn from a study of identical twins. TCRdb itself ran the 5' RACE reads through MiXCR, one entry per CDR3 protein. The sample lists approximately 700,000 distinct CDR3 sequences, 15% to 20% occurring once. This same sample was also part of a study on T cells expressing NK-cell markers.

The receptor was derived from a woman between 18 and 30 years old in good health. What was sequenced was PBMCs.

DNA of the CDR3: TGCGCCAGCAGCTCCGGCCCTATGCAGGGTCGAAGGAACATTCAGTACTTC. This encodes CASSSGPMQGRRNIQYF. The chain couples TRBV5-1 to TRBJ2-4, with D possibly matching TRBD1 (5 bases). This CDR3 has 17 residues. The ends were cut back, 3 bases at V and 7 bases at J, with 23 bases in the middle. Germline V gives CDR1 SGHRS, CDR2 YFSETQ.